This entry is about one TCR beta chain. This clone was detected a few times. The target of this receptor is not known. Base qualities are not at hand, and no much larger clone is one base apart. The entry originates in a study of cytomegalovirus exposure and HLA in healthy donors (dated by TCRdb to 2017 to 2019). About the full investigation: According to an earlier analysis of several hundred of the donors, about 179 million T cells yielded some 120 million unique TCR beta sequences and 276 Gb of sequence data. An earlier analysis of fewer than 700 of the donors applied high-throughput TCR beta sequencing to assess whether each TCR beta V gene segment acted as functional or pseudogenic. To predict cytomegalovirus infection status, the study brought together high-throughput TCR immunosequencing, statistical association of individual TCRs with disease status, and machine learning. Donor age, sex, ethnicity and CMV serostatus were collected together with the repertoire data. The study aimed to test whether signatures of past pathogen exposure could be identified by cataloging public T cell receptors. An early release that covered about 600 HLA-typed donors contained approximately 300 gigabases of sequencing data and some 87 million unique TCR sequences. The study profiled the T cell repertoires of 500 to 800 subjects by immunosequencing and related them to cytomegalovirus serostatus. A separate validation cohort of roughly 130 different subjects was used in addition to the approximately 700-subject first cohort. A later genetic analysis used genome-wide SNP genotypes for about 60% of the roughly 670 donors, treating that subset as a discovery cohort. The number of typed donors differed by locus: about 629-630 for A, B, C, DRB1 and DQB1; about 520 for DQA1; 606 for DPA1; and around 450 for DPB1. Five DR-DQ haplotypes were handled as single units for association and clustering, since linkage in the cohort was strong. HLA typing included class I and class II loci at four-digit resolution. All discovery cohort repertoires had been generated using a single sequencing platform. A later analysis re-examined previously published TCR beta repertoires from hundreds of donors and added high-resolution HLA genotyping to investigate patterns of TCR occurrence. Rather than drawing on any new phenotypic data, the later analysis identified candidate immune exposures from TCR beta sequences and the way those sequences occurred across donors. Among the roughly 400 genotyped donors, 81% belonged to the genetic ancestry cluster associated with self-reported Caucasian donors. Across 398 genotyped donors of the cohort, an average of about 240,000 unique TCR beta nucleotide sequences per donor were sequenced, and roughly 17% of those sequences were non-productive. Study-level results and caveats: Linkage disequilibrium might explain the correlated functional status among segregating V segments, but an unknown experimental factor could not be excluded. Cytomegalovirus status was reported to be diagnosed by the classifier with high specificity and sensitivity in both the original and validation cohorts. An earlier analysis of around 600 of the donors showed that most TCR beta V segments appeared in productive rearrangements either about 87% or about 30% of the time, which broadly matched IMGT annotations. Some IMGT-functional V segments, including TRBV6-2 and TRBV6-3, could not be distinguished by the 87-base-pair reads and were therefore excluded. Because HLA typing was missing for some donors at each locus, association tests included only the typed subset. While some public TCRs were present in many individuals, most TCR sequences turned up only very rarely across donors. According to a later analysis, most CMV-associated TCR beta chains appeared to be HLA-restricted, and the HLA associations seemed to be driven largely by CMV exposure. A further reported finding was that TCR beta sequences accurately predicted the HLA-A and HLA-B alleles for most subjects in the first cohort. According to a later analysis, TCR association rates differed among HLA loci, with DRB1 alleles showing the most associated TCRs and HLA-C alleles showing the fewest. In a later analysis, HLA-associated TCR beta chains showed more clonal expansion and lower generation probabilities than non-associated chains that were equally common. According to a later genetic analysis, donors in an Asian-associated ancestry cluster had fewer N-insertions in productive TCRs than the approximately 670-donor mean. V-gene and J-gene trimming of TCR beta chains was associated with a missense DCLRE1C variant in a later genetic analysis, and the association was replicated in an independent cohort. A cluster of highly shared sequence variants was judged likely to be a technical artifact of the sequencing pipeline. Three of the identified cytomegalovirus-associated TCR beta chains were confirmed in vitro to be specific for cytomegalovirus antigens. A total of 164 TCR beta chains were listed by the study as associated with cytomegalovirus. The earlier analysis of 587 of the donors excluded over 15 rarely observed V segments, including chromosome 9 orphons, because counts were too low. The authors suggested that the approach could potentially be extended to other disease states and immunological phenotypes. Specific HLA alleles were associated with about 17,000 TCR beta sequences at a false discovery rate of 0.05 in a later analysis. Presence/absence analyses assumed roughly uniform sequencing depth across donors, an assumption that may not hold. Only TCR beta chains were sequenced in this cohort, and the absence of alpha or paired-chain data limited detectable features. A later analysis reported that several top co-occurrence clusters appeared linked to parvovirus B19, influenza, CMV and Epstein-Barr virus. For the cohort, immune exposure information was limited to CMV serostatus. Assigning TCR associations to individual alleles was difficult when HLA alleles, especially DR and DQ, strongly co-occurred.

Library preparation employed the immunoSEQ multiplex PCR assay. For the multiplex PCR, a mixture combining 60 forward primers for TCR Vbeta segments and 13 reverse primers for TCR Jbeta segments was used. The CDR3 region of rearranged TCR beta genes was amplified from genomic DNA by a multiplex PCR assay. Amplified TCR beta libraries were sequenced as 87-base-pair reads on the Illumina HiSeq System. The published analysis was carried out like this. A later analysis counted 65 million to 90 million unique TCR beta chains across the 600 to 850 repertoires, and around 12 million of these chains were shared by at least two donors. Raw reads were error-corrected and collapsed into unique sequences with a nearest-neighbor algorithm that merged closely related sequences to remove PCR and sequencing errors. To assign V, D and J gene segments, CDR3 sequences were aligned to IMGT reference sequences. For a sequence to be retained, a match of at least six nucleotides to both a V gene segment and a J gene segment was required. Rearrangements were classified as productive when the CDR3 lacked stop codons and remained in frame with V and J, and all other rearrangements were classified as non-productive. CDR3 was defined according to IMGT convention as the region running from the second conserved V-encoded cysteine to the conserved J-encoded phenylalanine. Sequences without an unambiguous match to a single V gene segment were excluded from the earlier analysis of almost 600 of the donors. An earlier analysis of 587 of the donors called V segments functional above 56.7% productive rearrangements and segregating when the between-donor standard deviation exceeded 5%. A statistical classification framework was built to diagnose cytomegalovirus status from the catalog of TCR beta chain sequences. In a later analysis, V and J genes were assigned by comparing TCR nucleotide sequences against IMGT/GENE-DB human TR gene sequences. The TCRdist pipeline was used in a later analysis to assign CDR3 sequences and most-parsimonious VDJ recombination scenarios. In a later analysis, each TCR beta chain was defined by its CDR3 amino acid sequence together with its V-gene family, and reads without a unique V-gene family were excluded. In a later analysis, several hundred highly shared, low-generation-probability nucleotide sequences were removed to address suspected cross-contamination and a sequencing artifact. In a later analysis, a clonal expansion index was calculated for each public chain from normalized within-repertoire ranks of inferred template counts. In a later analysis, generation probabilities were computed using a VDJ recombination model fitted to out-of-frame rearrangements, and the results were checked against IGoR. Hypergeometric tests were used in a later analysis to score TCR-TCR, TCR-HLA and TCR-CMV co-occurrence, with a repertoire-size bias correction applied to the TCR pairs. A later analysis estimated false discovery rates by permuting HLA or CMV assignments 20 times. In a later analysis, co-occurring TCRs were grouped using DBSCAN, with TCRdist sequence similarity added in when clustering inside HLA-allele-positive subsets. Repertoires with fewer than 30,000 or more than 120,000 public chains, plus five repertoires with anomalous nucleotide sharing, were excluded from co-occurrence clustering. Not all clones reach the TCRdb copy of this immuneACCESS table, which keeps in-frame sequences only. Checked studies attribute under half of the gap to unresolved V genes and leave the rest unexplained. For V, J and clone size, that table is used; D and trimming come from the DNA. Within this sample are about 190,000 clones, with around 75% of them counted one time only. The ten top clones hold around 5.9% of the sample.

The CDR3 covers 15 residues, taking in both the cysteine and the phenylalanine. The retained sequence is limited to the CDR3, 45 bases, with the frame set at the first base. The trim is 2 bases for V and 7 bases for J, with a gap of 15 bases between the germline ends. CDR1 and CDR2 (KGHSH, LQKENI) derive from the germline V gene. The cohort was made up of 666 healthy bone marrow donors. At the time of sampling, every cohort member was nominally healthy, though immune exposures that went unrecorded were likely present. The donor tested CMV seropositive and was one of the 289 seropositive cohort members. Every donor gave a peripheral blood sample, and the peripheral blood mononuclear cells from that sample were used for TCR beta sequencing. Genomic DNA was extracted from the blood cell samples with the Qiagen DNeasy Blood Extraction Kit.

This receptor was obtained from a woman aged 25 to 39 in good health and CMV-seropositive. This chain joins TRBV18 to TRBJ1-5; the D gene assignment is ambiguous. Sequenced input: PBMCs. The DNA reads TGTGCCAGCTCACCATCATCGGAGGGTCGGCAGCCCCAGCATTTT. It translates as CASSPSSEGRQPQHF. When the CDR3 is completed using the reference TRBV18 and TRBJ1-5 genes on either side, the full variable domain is NAGVMQNPRHLVRRRGQEARLRCSPMKGHSHVYWYRQLPEEGLKFMVYLQKENIIDESGMPKERFSAEFPKEGPSILRIQQVVRGDSAAYFCASSPSSEGRQPQHFGDGTRLSIL.